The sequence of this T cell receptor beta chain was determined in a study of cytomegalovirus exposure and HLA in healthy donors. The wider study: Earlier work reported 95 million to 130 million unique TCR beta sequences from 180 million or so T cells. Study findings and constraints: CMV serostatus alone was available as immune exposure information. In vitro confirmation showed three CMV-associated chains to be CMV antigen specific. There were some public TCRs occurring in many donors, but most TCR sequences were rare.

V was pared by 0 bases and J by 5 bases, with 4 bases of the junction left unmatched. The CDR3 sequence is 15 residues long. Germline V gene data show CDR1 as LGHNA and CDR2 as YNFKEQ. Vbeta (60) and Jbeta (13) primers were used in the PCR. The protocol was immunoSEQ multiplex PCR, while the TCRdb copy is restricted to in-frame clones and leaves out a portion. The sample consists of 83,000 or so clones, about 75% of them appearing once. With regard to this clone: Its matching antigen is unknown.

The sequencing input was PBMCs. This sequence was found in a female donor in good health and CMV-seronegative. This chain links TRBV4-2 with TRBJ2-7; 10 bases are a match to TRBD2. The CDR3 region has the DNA TGTGCCAGCAGCCAAGAAACTAGCGGGGTTGACGAGCAGTACTTC. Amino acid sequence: CASSQETSGVDEQYF.